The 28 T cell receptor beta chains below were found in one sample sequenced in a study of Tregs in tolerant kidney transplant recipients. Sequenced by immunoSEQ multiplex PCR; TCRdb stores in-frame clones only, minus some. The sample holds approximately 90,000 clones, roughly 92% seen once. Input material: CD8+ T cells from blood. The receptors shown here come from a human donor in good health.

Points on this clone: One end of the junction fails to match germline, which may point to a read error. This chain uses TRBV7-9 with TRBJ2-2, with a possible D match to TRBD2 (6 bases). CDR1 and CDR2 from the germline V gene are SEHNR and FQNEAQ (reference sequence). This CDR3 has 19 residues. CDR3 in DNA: TGTGCCAGCAGCCCCACACCGCTAGCGCCCATACATAACACCGGGAAGCTGTTTTTT. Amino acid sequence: CASSPTPLAPIHNTGKLFF.

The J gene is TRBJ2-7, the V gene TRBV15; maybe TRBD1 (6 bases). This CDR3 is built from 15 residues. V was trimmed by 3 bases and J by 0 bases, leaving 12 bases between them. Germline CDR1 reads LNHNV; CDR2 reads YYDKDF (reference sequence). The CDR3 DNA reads TGTGCCACCAGCAGGGGAACAGGGAGCTCCTACGAGCAGTACTTC. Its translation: CATSRGTGSSYEQYF.

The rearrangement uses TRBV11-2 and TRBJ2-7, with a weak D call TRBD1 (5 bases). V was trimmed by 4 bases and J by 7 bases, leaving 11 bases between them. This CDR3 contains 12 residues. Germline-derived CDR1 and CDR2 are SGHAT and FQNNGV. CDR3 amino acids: CASSWGHYEQYF. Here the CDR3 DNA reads TGTGCCAGCAGCTGGGGCCACTATGAGCAGTACTTC.

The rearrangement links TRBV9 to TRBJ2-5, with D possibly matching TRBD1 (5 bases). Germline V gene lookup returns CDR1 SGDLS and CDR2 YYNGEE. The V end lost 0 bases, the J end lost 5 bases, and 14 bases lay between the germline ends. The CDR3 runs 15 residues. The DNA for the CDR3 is TGTGCCAGCAGCGTAGATGGAACAGGCGAGGAGACCCAGTACTTC. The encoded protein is CASSVDGTGEETQYF.

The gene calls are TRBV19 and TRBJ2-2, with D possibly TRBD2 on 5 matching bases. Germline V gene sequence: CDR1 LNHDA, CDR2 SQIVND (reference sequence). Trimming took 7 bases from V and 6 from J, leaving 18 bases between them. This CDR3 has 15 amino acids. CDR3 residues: CASKSREKFPGELFF. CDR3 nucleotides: TGTGCCAGTAAGAGTAGGGAGAAATTCCCCGGGGAGCTGTTTTTT. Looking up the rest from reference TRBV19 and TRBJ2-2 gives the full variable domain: DGGITQSPKYLFRKEGQNVTLSCEQNLNHDAMYWYRQDPGQGLRLIYYSQIVNDFQKGDIAEGYSVSREKKESFPLTVTSAQKNPTAFYLCASKSREKFPGELFFGEGSRLTVL.

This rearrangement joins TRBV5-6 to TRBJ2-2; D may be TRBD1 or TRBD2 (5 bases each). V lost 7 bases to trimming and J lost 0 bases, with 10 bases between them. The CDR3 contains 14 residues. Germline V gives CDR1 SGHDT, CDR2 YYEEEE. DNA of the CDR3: TGTGCCAGCCGGGACCCATCGAACACCGGGGAGCTGTTTTTT. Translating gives CASRDPSNTGELFF. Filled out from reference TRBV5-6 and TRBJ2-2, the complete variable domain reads DAGVTQSPTHLIKTRGQQVTLRCSPKSGHDTVSWYQQALGQGPQFIFQYYEEEERQRGNFPDRFSGHQFPNYSSELNVNALLLGDSALYLCASRDPSNTGELFFGEGSRLTVL.

CDR3 sequence: CASGRGRQSSYEQYF. CDR3 bases: TGTGCCAGCGGTAGGGGTCGACAGAGCTCCTACGAGCAGTACTTC. The chain links TRBV6-6 to TRBJ2-7; D perhaps matches TRBD1 (5 bases). This CDR3 is built from 15 residues. V was shortened by 8 bases and J by 0 bases, with 17 bases between the two germline ends. Germline V gene data show CDR1 as MNHNY and CDR2 as SVGAGI (reference sequence).

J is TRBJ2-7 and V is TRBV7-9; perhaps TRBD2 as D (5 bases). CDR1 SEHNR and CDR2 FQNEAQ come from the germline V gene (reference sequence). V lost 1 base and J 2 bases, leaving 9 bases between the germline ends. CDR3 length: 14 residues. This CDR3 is CASSLGPGTYEQYF. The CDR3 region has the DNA TGTGCCAGCAGCTTAGGTCCGGGGACCTACGAGCAGTACTTC.

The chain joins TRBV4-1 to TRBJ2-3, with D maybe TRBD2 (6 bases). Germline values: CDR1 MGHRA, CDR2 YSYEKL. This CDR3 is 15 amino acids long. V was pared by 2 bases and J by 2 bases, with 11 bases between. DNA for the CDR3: TGCGCCAGCAGCCAAATGGAGGGGAACACAGATACGCAGTATTTT. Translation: CASSQMEGNTDTQYF.

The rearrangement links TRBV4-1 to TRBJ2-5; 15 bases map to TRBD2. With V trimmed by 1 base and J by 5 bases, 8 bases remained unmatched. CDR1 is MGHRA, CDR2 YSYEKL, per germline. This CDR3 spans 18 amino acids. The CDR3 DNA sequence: TGCGCCAGCAGCCAAGTCCGGGGACTAGCGGGGGGTCGTGAGACCCAGTACTTC. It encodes CASSQVRGLAGGRETQYF.

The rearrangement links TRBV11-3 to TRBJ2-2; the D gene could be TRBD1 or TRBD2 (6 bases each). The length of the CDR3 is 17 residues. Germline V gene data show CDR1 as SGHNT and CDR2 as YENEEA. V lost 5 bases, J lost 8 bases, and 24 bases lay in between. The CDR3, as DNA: TGTGCCAGCAGCCCAGAGTGGGGGCGGGGTGCCTTGGGGGAGCTGTTTTTT. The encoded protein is CASSPEWGRGALGELFF.

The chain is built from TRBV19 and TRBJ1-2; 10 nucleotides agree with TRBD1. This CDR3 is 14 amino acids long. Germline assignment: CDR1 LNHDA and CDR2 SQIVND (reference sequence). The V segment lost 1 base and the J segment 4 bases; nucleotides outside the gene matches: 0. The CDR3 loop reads CASSIGTGGYGYTF. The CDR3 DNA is TGTGCCAGTAGTATAGGGACAGGGGGCTATGGCTACACCTTC.

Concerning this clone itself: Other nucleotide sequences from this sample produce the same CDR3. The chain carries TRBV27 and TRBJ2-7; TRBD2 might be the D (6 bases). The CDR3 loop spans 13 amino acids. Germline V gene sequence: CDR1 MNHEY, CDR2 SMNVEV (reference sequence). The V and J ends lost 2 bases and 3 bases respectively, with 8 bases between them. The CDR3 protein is CASSLGRGYEQYF. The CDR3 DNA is TGTGCCAGCAGTTTAGGGCGGGGCTACGAGCAGTACTTC.

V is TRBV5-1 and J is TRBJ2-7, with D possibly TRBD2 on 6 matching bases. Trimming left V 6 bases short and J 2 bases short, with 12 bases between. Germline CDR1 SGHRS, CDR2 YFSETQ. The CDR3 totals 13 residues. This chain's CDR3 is CASTGGYTYEQYF. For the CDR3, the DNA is TGCGCCAGCACTGGAGGGTATACCTACGAGCAGTACTTC.

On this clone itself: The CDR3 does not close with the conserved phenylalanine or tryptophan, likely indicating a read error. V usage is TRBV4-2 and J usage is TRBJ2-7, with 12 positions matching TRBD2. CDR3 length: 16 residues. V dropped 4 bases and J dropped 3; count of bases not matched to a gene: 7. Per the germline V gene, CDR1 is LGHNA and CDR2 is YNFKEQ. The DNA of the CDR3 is TGTGCCAGCAGCCGGGTGACTAGCGGGAGATTCTACGAGCAGTACCTC. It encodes CASSRVTSGRFYEQYL.

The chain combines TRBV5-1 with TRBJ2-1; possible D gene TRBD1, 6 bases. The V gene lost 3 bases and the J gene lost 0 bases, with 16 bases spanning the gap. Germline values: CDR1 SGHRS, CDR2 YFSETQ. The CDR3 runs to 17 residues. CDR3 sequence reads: CASSSPKTGYSYNEQFF. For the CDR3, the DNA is TGCGCCAGCAGCTCACCGAAAACAGGGTACTCCTACAATGAGCAGTTCTTC. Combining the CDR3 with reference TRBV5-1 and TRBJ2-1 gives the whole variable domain KAGVTQTPRYLIKTRGQQVTLSCSPISGHRSVSWYQQTPGQGLQFLFEYFSETQRNKGNFPGRFSGRQFSNSRSEMNVSTLELGDSALYLCASSSPKTGYSYNEQFFGPGTRLTVL.

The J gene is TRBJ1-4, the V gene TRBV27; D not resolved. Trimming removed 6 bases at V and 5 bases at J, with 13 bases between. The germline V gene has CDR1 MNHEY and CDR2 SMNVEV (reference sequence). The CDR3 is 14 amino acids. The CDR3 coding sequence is TGTGCCAGCAGCACGACGGTCGAGAATGAAAAACTGTTTTTT. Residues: CASSTTVENEKLFF. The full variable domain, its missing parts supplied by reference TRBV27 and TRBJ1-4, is EAQVTQNPRYLITVTGKKLTVTCSQNMNHEYMSWYRQDPGLGLRQIYYSMNVEVTDKGDVPEGYKVSRKEKRNFPLILESPSPNQTSLYFCASSTTVENEKLFFGSGTQLSVL.

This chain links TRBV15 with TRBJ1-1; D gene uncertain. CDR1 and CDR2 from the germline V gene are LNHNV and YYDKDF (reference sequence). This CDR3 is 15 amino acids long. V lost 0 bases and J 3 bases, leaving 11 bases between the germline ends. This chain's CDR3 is CATSRDRGGYTEAFF. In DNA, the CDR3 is TGTGCCACCAGCAGAGATCGAGGAGGGTACACTGAAGCTTTCTTT.

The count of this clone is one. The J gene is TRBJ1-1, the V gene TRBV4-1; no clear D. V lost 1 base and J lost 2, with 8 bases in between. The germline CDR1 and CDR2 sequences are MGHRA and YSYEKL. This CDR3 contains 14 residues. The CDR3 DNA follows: TGCGCCAGCAGCCAAGGGACGGCAAACACTGAAGCTTTCTTT. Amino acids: CASSQGTANTEAFF.

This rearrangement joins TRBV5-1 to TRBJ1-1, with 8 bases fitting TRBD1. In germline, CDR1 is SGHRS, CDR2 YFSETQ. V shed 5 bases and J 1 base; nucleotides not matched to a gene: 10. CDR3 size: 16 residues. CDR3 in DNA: TGCGCCAGCAGTTTTGACAGGGGCCAGCAGAACACTGAAGCTTTCTTT. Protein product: CASSFDRGQQNTEAFF.

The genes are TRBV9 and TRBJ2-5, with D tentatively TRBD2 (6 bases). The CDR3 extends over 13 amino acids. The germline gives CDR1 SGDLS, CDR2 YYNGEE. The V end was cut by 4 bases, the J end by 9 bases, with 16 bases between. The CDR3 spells CASSRTSWAPQYF. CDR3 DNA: TGTGCCAGCAGCCGCACTAGCTGGGCGCCCCAGTACTTC. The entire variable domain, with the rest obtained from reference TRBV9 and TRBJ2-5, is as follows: DSGVTQTPKHLITATGQRVTLRCSPRSGDLSVYWYQQSLDQGLQFLIQYYNGEERAKGNILERFSAQQFPDLHSELNLSSLELGDSALYFCASSRTSWAPQYFGPGTRLLVL.

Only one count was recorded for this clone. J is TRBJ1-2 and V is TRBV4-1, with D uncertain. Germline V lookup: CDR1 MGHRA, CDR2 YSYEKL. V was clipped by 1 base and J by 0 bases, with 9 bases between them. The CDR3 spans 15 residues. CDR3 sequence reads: CASSQGSKSNYGYTF. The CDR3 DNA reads TGCGCCAGCAGCCAAGGATCGAAATCTAACTATGGCTACACCTTC.

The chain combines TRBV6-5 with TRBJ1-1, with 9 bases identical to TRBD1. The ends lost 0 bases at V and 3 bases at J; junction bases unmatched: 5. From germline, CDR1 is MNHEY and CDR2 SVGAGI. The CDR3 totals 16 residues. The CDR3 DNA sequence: TGTGCCAGCAGTTACTCGGCGGGACAGGGAGACACTGAAGCTTTCTTT. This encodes CASSYSAGQGDTEAFF.

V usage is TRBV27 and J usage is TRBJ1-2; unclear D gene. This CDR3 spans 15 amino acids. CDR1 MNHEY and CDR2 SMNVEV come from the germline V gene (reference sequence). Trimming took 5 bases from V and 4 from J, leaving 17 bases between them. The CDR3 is CASSPLVEGSYGYTF. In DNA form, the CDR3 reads TGTGCCAGCAGTCCCCTAGTCGAGGGAAGCTATGGCTACACCTTC.

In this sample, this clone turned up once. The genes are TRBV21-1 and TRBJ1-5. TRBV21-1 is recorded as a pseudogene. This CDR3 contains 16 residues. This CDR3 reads CASSKDEGYQYQPQHF. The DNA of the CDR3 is TGTGCCAGCAGCAAAGACGAGGGTTATCAATATCAGCCCCAGCATTTT.

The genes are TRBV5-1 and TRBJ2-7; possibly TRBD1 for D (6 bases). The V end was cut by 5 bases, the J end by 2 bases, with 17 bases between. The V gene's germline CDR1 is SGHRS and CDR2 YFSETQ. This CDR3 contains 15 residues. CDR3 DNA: TGCGCCAGCAGACGTTTAGTACAGGGCGCCTACGAGCAGTACTTC. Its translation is CASRRLVQGAYEQYF.

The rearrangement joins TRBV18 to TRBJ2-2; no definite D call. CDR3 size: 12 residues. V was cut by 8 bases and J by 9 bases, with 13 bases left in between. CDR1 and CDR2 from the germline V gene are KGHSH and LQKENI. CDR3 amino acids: CASPTSDRELFF. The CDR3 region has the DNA TGTGCCAGCCCAACGAGCGACAGGGAGCTGTTTTTT.

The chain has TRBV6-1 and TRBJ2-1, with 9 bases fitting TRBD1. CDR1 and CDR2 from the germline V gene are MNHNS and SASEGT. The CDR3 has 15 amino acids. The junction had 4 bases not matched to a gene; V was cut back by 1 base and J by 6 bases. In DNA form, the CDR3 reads TGTGCCAGCAGTGAAGACGGGACAGGGAGCAATGAGCAGTTCTTC. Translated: CASSEDGTGSNEQFF.